Listed here are 4 T cell receptor beta chains from one sample, sequenced in a study of T cells in women clearing cervical HPV infection. Sequenced by immunoSEQ multiplex PCR; TCRdb stores in-frame clones only, minus some. Listed are about 39,000 clones; roughly 5% falls within the top ten. Sequenced: blood buffy coat. All receptors come from a woman aged 18 to 75 with a cervical HPV16 infection that either progressed to CIN3+ or cleared (not recorded which).

On this clone itself: The read ends 3 residues before the CDR3 terminus; that terminus is restored from the germline J gene. The chain is built from TRBV10-3 and TRBJ1-2; the D is unclear. V gave up 4 bases and J gave up 3 bases, with 9 bases separating them. The CDR3 runs 13 residues. CDR1 is ENHRY and CDR2 is SYGVKD in the germline V gene. Incomplete CDR3 DNA: TGTGCCATCAGTGCAGGTTCGGACTATGGC. This sequence encodes CAISAGSDYG. The entire CDR3 reads CAISAGSDYGYTF.

With regard to this clone: The read halts 3 residues ahead of the CDR3 end, with the missing end drawn from the germline J gene. The genes are TRBV6-1 and TRBJ2-7; the D is unclear. The germline gives CDR1 MNHNS, CDR2 SASEGT. This CDR3 is 14 amino acids long. V was pared by 3 bases and J by 4 bases, with 13 bases between. Here the CDR3 reads CASSEGPLSYEQYF. The covered CDR3 bases are TGTGCCAGCAGTGAGGGCCCCCTTTCATACGAG.

The part of the CDR3 DNA that was read is TGTGCCAGTAGTATTCGGGCTAGCGGGGGGTACAATGAG. It codes for CASSIRASGGYNE. In full, the CDR3 is CASSIRASGGYNEQFF. This chain uses TRBV19 with TRBJ2-1; TRBD2 agrees at 11 bases. The read comes to an end 3 residues before the CDR3 does, leaving the germline J gene to fill in the end. V shed 3 bases, J shed 4 bases, and the junction held 5 bases outside the gene matches. The CDR3 is 16 residues long. CDR1 and CDR2 (germline): LNHDA, SQIVND (reference sequence).

A word on this clone: With the read ending 3 residues before the CDR3 end, the germline J gene is used to fill in that end. The chain has TRBV6-2 or TRBV6-3 and TRBJ2-2; unclear D gene. This CDR3 contains 14 residues. The V gene lost 0 bases and the J gene lost 6 bases, with 8 bases spanning the gap. The germline V gene has CDR1 MNHEY and CDR2 SVGEGT. The CDR3 reads CASSYSLGPGELFF. The DNA read from the CDR3 is TGTGCCAGCAGTTACTCTTTAGGGCCCGGGGAG.